One and the same sample provided the 32 T cell receptor beta chains below, sequenced in a study of post-analysis software for immune sequencing data. Their antigens are not known. Carried by the TCR beta cDNA libraries were unique molecular identifiers. Using its own MiXCR run on the PCR reads, TCRdb lists one record per CDR3 protein. The table shows about 810,000 distinct CDR3 sequences, with around 50% occurring only once. Study-wide results and limits: Controls had lower frequencies than patients of 4 or 5 TRBV segments, which included TRBV5-6, TRBV5-1 and TRBV20-1.

Sequences were obtained from blood. The receptors were sampled from a girl aged 5-17 years with multiple sclerosis.

The chain employs TRBV15 and TRBJ2-1, with 10 bases matching TRBD1. Germline lookup yields CDR1 LNHNV and CDR2 YYDKDF (reference sequence). The CDR3 runs to 16 residues. The V and J ends lost 6 bases and 6 bases, in that order; junction bases with no gene match: 11. The CDR3 is CATSLTGTGDVNEQFF. The CDR3 DNA reads as TGTGCCACCAGTCTAACCGGGACAGGGGACGTCAATGAGCAGTTCTTC.

This clonotype came up a few times. The chain combines TRBV29-1 with TRBJ2-5; D is perhaps TRBD1 or TRBD2 (5 bases each). The J call may be mistaken, given a closer DNA end match to TRBJ2-7. Germline V CDR1 and CDR2: SQVTM, ANQGSEA. This CDR3 contains 13 residues. This CDR3 reads CSVARDGTYEQYF. CDR3 nucleotide sequence: TGCAGCGTTGCCAGGGACGGAACCTACGAGCAGTACTTC.

Comment on this clonotype: The conserved closing phenylalanine or tryptophan is absent in this CDR3, likely reflecting a read error. The rearrangement uses TRBV5-1 and TRBJ2-5; 10 nucleotides line up with TRBD2. The length of the CDR3 is 16 residues. V lost 0 bases and J lost 4; bases outside the gene matches: 6. Germline CDR1 reads SGHRS; CDR2 reads YFSETQ. CDR3 residues: CASSLAPSGGSETQYY. CDR3 sequence (DNA): TGCGCCAGCAGCTTGGCCCCTAGCGGGGGATCAGAGACCCAGTACTAC.

The chain links TRBV6-1 to TRBJ1-5; D ambiguous. Looked up from germline, CDR1 is MNHNS and CDR2 is SASEGT. The CDR3 runs to 17 residues. Trimming pared 5 bases from V and 11 bases from J, leaving 28 bases between. The CDR3 sequence: CASSPKFGQPGHPAQHF. The DNA for the CDR3 is TGTGCCAGCAGTCCGAAGTTTGGGCAGCCGGGTCATCCAGCCCAGCATTTT.

The chain uses TRBV20-1 and TRBJ2-1; D remains unclear. This CDR3 region has 12 residues. Trimming left V 7 bases short and J 4 bases short, with 11 bases between. Germline loops: CDR1 DFQATT, CDR2 SNEGSKA (reference sequence). The CDR3: CSGSGAYNEQFF. The CDR3 nucleotides read TGCAGTGGTTCCGGAGCATACAATGAGCAGTTCTTC.

This clonotype was seen just once. This chain's CDR3 is CAISESTGGQETQYF. For the CDR3, the DNA is TGTGCCATCAGTGAGTCGACAGGGGGGCAAGAGACCCAGTACTTC. This chain links TRBV10-3 with TRBJ2-4; 9 bases are shared with TRBD1. The J call may be incorrect, as the DNA end agrees better with TRBJ2-5. Germline CDR1 and CDR2: ENHRY and SYGVKD. The CDR3 sequence is 15 residues long.

This chain joins TRBV7-6 and TRBJ2-7; TRBD2 agrees at 15 bases. This CDR3 is 21 amino acids long. CDR1 SGHVS and CDR2 FNYEAQ come from the germline V gene. V lost 1 base, J lost 0 bases, and 13 bases stayed unmatched. The CDR3 coding sequence is TGTGCCAGCAGCTTAGGGAGGGGTGGGACTAGCGGGGGGCCGAGCTCCTACGAGCAGTACTTC. Translating gives CASSLGRGGTSGGPSSYEQYF. The full variable domain, completed using reference TRBV7-6 and TRBJ2-7, is GAGVSQSPRYKVTKRGQDVALRCDPISGHVSLYWYRQALGQGPEFLTYFNYEAQQDKSGLPNDRFSAERPEGSISTLTIQRTEQRDSAMYRCASSLGRGGTSGGPSSYEQYFGPGTRLTVT.

The chain joins TRBV5-1 to TRBJ2-3; no definite D call. The CDR3 covers 12 residues. CDR1 and CDR2 (germline): SGHRS, YFSETQ. With 4 bases removed from V and 4 bases from J, the gap between germline ends came to 7 bases. The CDR3 DNA is TGCGCCAGCAGCCAGGACCCAGATACGCAGTATTTT. Protein sequence: CASSQDPDTQYF.

CDR3 DNA sequence: TGTGCCAGCAGCTCCACGGGGGGTACGCAGTATTTT. It is translated as CASSSTGGTQYF. The V and J genes are TRBV7-3 and TRBJ2-3, with 7 bases lining up with TRBD2. Germline-derived CDR1 and CDR2 are SGHTA and FQGTGA. Unmatched junction bases numbered 3, after V lost 4 bases and J lost 8 bases. This CDR3 is 12 amino acids long.

This clonotype was seen a few times. The V call is TRBV12-3 or TRBV12-4, the J call TRBJ1-2, with 7 positions matching TRBD1. The ends lost 7 bases at V and 4 bases at J; junction bases unmatched: 6. The CDR3 sequence is 13 residues long. The CDR3 is CASMEGAAYGYTF. The CDR3 DNA is TGTGCCAGCATGGAGGGGGCCGCCTATGGCTACACCTTC.

This chain links TRBV5-1 with TRBJ2-7; D is perhaps TRBD1 (5 bases). The germline V gene encodes CDR1 SGHRS and CDR2 YFSETQ. The germline V and J ends were trimmed by 4 bases and 3 bases, with 14 bases remaining between them. This CDR3 is built from 14 residues. The CDR3 region has the DNA TGCGCCAGCAGCCCCGTTCAGGGCGGCTACGAGCAGTACTTC. This gives the protein CASSPVQGGYEQYF.

This clonotype was found many times. The rearrangement uses TRBV12-3 or TRBV12-4 and TRBJ1-1; D unresolved. Trimming shortened V by 5 bases and J by 7 bases, and 11 bases separated the two germline ends. The CDR3 covers 12 residues. This CDR3 reads CASSPGPNEAFF. CDR3 nucleotides: TGTGCCAGCAGTCCCGGGCCTAATGAAGCTTTCTTT.

The CDR3 nucleotides read TGTGCCACCAGCAGAGTAAGAGGGGGCGGGAGAGGCAATCAGCCCCAGCATTTT. It yields the protein CATSRVRGGGRGNQPQHF. The gene calls are TRBV15 and TRBJ1-5; 7 bases are a match to TRBD1. CDR3 length: 18 amino acids. J gave up 2 bases and V 1 base, and 11 bases lay outside the gene matches. Germline values: CDR1 LNHNV, CDR2 YYDKDF (reference sequence).

V is TRBV5-1 and J is TRBJ2-7; D not resolved. Germline V gene lookup returns CDR1 SGHRS and CDR2 YFSETQ. The CDR3 sequence is 13 residues long. The V and J ends lost 4 bases and 7 bases respectively, with 15 bases between them. The CDR3 coding sequence is TGCGCCAGCAGCAATGCCGGGTTCCCGGAGCAGTACTTC. It specifies CASSNAGFPEQYF. The complete variable domain, with remaining parts taken from reference TRBV5-1 and TRBJ2-7, reads KAGVTQTPRYLIKTRGQQVTLSCSPISGHRSVSWYQQTPGQGLQFLFEYFSETQRNKGNFPGRFSGRQFSNSRSEMNVSTLELGDSALYLCASSNAGFPEQYFGPGTRLTVT.

V gene TRBV7-3 combines with J gene TRBJ2-1, with TRBD1 identical over 7 bases. CDR3 length equals 16 residues. V lost 4 bases, J lost 0 bases, and 6 bases stayed unmatched. Germline values: CDR1 SGHTA, CDR2 FQGTGA. The chain's CDR3 is CASSSRTGSSYNEQFF. CDR3 DNA sequence: TGTGCCAGCAGCTCCAGGACAGGTAGCTCCTACAATGAGCAGTTCTTC.

The V gene is TRBV20-1, the J gene TRBJ2-4, with TRBD2 matching over 9 bases. The end of the DNA aligns better with TRBJ2-7, so the J call may be wrong. The V gene's germline CDR1 is DFQATT and CDR2 SNEGSKA (reference sequence). The CDR3 runs 13 residues. CDR3 residues: CSAIAGAGYEQYF. The DNA of the CDR3 is TGCAGTGCAATAGCGGGAGCGGGCTACGAGCAGTACTTC.

This chain links TRBV20-1 with TRBJ2-1, with D perhaps matching TRBD2 (5 bases). The CDR3 extends over 13 amino acids. V dropped 3 bases and J dropped 4 bases, with 10 bases sitting between them. Germline CDR1 reads DFQATT; CDR2 reads SNEGSKA (reference sequence). The CDR3, as DNA: TGCAGTGCTAGCCTAGCTGCATACAATGAGCAGTTCTTC. Its protein is CSASLAAYNEQFF.

This clonotype was observed a few times. V usage is TRBV3-1 and J usage is TRBJ2-3; 9 bases map to TRBD2. Germline loops: CDR1 LGHDT, CDR2 YNNKEL (reference sequence). The CDR3 has 18 residues. With 0 bases clipped from V and 3 bases from J, the junction kept 10 bases outside the gene matches. In DNA, the CDR3 is TGTGCCAGCAGCCAAGATTCCCCGCCCAGCGGGGGGACAGATACGCAGTATTTT. The encoded protein is CASSQDSPPSGGTDTQYF.

This clonotype was picked up a small number of times. The chain couples TRBV4-2 to TRBJ2-5, with D perhaps TRBD1 or TRBD2 (5 bases each). V was trimmed by 0 bases and J by 2 bases, leaving 13 bases between them. The CDR3 is 16 residues long. The germline V gene has CDR1 LGHNA and CDR2 YNFKEQ. The CDR3 coding sequence is TGTGCCAGCAGCCAAGATAGGGGAGCGGCACAAGAGACCCAGTACTTC. Amino acid sequence: CASSQDRGAAQETQYF.

This chain joins TRBV13 and TRBJ2-1; D gene unclear. The CDR3 covers 17 residues. Deletions cut 4 bases from V and 0 bases from J, with 16 bases between. Germline V lookup: CDR1 PRHDT, CDR2 FYEKMQ (reference sequence). In DNA form, the CDR3 reads TGTGCCAGCAGCTCTCTCCTCAGGCGGAACTCCTACAATGAGCAGTTCTTC. This sequence encodes CASSSLLRRNSYNEQFF.

V usage is TRBV12-3 or TRBV12-4 and J usage is TRBJ1-5; no reliable D call. The germline V and J ends were trimmed by 5 bases and 4 bases, with 9 bases remaining between them. The CDR3 consists of 13 residues. The CDR3 region is CASSPVPNQPQHF. CDR3 nucleotide sequence: TGTGCCAGCAGTCCCGTGCCGAATCAGCCCCAGCATTTT.

In its sample, this clonotype was seen a few times. The chain uses TRBV4-1 and TRBJ2-5; tentatively, D is TRBD2 (6 bases). Matching the DNA end better, TRBJ2-7 makes the J call doubtful. The CDR3 sequence is 18 residues long. The germline V gene has CDR1 MGHRA and CDR2 YSYEKL. This chain's CDR3 is CASSQDPHIGQGGYEQYF. CDR3 in DNA: TGCGCCAGCAGCCAAGACCCCCATATTGGGCAGGGAGGTTACGAGCAGTACTTC.

The chain has TRBV2 and TRBJ2-7; 9 bases fit TRBD2. Germline V lookup: CDR1 SNHLY, CDR2 FYNNEI. The V segment lost 7 bases and the J segment 4 bases; nucleotides outside the gene matches: 8. This CDR3 region has 14 residues. The CDR3 loop is CASNPPGLAYEQYF. The CDR3 DNA reads TGTGCCAGCAATCCCCCGGGACTAGCATACGAGCAGTACTTC.

The V and J genes are TRBV29-1 and TRBJ1-2; D gene ambiguous. The germline V gene has CDR1 SQVTM and CDR2 ANQGSEA. Trimming shortened V by 2 bases and J by 8 bases, and 27 bases separated the two germline ends. The CDR3 loop spans 17 amino acids. CDR3 amino acids: CSVENRNREPDLYGYTF. CDR3 nucleotide sequence: TGCAGCGTTGAAAATCGAAACCGGGAACCGGACCTCTACGGCTACACCTTC.

This clonotype was seen a handful of times. CDR3 coding DNA: TGCGCCAGCAGCCCGCGGGAGTTCAATGAGCAGTTCTTC. Encoded protein: CASSPREFNEQFF. The chain links TRBV4-1 to TRBJ2-1; 7 bases line up with TRBD2. The CDR3 runs to 13 residues. Germline trimming cut 4 bases from V and 6 bases from J; bases unmatched to any gene: 3. The germline gives CDR1 MGHRA, CDR2 YSYEKL.

This clonotype has a handful of counts. The gene calls are TRBV6-1 and TRBJ2-4; the match to TRBD2 covers 8 bases. The CDR3 sequence is 17 residues long. Germline values: CDR1 MNHNS, CDR2 SASEGT. Trimming took 6 bases from V and 7 from J; bases not matched to a gene: 17. The CDR3 bases are TGTGCCAGCAGACTAAGCCCTACCGGGAGGGAAGGGAACATTCAGTACTTC. This gives the protein CASRLSPTGREGNIQYF.

The chain carries TRBV20-1 and TRBJ1-2; D may be TRBD1 (5 bases). Trimming shortened V by 6 bases and J by 3 bases, and 11 bases separated the two germline ends. Per germline, CDR1 DFQATT and CDR2 SNEGSKA (reference sequence). CDR3 size: 12 residues. CDR3: CSAPGRDYGYTF. The CDR3 nucleotides are TGCAGTGCCCCGGGACGGGACTATGGCTACACCTTC.

The gene calls are TRBV18 and TRBJ2-2; D ambiguous. Trimming removed 6 bases at V and 1 base at J, with 6 bases between. Germline CDR1 reads KGHSH; CDR2 reads LQKENI. The CDR3 has 13 amino acids. CDR3: CASSLENTGELFF. CDR3 DNA: TGTGCCAGCTCGCTCGAGAACACCGGGGAGCTGTTTTTT.

J is TRBJ2-5 and V is TRBV9; the D gene is possibly TRBD2 (5 bases). Deletions cut 4 bases from V and 5 bases from J, with 21 bases between. Germline CDR1 is SGDLS and CDR2 is YYNGEE. The CDR3 runs to 16 residues. This CDR3 is CASSSRPLSSGETQYF. The CDR3 nucleotides are TGTGCCAGCAGCTCCCGGCCACTTTCGTCGGGGGAGACCCAGTACTTC.

Points on this clonotype: An end of the junction does not agree with germline; a read error may underlie this. The genes are TRBV6-4 and TRBJ2-3; TRBD2 matches at 12 bases. Germline CDR1 MRHNA, CDR2 SNTAGT. There are 15 residues in the CDR3. The CDR3 sequence is CASSATSGSADTQYF. The CDR3, as DNA: TGTGCTAGCAGTGCGACTAGCGGGAGTGCAGATACGCAGTATTTT.

A few counts support this clonotype. The V and J genes are TRBV29-1 and TRBJ2-7; 7 bases map to TRBD1. V lost 6 bases and J lost 2; bases outside the gene matches: 10. Germline CDR1 reads SQVTM; CDR2 reads ANQGSEA. The CDR3 runs 14 residues. The CDR3 loop is CSVNRGSGTYEQYF. The CDR3 DNA follows: TGCAGCGTGAACAGGGGCAGCGGCACCTACGAGCAGTACTTC.

This sequence joins TRBV7-7 and TRBJ2-3; 7 bases match TRBD2. The V and J ends lost 4 bases and 1 base, in that order; junction bases with no gene match: 11. The CDR3 extends over 17 amino acids. Germline lookup yields CDR1 SSHAT and CDR2 FNYEAQ (reference sequence). DNA for the CDR3: TGTGCCAGCAGCTCCTCTTGGGGGGGGTTAGGCACAGATACGCAGTATTTT. It yields the protein CASSSSWGGLGTDTQYF. Full variable domain (missing parts from reference TRBV7-7 and TRBJ2-3): GAGVSQSPRYKVTKRGQDVTLRCDPISSHATLYWYQQALGQGPEFLTYFNYEAQPDKSGLPSDRFSAERPEGSISTLTIQRTEQRDSAMYRCASSSSWGGLGTDTQYFGPGTRLTVL.